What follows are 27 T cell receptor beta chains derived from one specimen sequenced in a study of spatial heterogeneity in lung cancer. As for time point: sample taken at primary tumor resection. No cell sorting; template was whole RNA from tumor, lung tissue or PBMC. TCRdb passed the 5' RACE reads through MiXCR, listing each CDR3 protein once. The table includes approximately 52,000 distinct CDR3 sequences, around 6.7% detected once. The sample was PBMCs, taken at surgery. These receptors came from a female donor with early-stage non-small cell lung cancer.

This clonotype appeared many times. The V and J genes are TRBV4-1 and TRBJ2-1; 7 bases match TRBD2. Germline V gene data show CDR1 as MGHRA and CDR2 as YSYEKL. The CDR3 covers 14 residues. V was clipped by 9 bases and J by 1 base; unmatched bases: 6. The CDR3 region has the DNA TGCGCCAGTGCTCGACTAGCATCCTACAATGAGCAGTTCTTC. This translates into CASARLASYNEQFF.

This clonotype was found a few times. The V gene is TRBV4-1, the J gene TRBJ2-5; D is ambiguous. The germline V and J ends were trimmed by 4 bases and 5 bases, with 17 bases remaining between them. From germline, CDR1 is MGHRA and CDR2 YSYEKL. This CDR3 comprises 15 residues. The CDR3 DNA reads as TGCGCCAGCAGCCGGGTCGATGACCCTCGGGAGACCCAGTACTTC. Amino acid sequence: CASSRVDDPRETQYF.

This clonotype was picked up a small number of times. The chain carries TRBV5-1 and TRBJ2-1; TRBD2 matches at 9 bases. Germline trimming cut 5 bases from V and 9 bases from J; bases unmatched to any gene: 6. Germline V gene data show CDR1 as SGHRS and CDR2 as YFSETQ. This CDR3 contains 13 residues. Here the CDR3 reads CASRRTSEGEQFF. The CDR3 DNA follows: TGCGCCAGCAGACGGACTAGCGAGGGTGAGCAGTTCTTC. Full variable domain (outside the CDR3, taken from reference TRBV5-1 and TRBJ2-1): KAGVTQTPRYLIKTRGQQVTLSCSPISGHRSVSWYQQTPGQGLQFLFEYFSETQRNKGNFPGRFSGRQFSNSRSEMNVSTLELGDSALYLCASRRTSEGEQFFGPGTRLTVL.

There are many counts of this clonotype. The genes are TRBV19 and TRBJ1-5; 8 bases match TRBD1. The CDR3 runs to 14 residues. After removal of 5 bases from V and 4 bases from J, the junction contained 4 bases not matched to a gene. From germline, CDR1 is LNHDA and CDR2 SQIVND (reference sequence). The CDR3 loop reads CASSSTGGNQPQHF. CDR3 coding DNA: TGTGCCAGTAGTTCTACAGGGGGAAATCAGCCCCAGCATTTT.

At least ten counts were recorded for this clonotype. CDR3 in DNA: TGTGCCAGTAGTATATCAGGCACAGATACGCAGTATTTT. This gives the protein CASSISGTDTQYF. The chain uses TRBV19 and TRBJ2-3; D ambiguous. Per germline, CDR1 LNHDA and CDR2 SQIVND (reference sequence). The CDR3 runs 13 residues. The V end was cut by 2 bases, the J end by 1 base, with 4 bases between.

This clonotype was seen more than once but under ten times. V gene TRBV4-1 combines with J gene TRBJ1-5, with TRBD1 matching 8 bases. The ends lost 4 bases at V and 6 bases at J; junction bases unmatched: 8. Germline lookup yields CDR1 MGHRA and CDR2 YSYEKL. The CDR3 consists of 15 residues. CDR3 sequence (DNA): TGCGCCAGCAGCCGAGTGACAGGGGCCCCTCAGCCCCAGCATTTT. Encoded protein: CASSRVTGAPQPQHF.

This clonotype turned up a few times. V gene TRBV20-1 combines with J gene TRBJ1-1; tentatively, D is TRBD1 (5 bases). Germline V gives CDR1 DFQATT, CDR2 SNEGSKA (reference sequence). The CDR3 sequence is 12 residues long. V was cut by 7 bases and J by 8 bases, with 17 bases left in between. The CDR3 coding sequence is TGCAGTGTTCACCGTCGGGGGGGAGAAGCTTTCTTT. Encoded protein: CSVHRRGGEAFF.

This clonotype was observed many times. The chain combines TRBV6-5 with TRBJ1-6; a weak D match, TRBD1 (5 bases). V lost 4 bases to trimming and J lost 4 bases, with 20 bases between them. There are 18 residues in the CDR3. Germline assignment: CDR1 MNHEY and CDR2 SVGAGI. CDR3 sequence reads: CASSFEARDSGYNSPLHF. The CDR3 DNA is TGTGCCAGCAGTTTCGAGGCCAGGGATTCCGGTTATAATTCACCCCTCCACTTT.

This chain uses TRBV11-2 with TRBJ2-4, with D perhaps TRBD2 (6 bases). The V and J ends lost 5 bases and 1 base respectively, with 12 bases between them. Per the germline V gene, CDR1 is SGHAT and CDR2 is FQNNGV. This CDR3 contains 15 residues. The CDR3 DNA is TGTGCCAGCAGCATCGGGGGTGGGGCCAAAAACATTCAGTACTTC. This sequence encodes CASSIGGGAKNIQYF.

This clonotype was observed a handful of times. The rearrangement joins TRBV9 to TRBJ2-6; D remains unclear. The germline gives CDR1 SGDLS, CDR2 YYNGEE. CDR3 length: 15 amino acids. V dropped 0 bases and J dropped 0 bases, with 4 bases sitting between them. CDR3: CASSVDSSGANVLTF. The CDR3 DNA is TGTGCCAGCAGCGTAGACAGCTCTGGGGCCAACGTCCTGACTTTC.

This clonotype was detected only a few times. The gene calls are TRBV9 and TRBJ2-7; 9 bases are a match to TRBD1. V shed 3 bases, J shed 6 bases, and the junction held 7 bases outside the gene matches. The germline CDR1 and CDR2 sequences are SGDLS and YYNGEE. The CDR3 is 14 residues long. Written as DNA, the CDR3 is TGTGCCAGCAGCGCCGGGACAGGGCTAGGCGAGCAGTACTTC. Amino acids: CASSAGTGLGEQYF.

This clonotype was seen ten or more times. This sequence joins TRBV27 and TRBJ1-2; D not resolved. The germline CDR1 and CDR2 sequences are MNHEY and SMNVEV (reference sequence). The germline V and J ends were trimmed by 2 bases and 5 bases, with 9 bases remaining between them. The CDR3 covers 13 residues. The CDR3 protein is CASSLEGSYGYTF. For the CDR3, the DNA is TGTGCCAGCAGTTTAGAGGGCTCGTATGGCTACACCTTC.

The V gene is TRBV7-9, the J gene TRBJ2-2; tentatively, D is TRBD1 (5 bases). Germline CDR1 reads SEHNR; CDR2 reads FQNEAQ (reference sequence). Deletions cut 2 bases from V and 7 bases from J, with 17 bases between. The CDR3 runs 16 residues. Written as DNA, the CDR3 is TGTGCCAGCAGCTTACTAAGGGGTGTCTTTGACGGGGAGCTGTTTTTT. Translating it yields CASSLLRGVFDGELFF.

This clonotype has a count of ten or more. For the CDR3, the DNA is TGCGCCAGCAGCTTGAGGGCTAGAGCGGAGACCCAGTACTTC. Amino acid sequence: CASSLRARAETQYF. The chain is built from TRBV5-1 and TRBJ2-5; no definite D call. The CDR3 sequence is 14 residues long. The V and J ends lost 1 base and 5 bases respectively, with 12 bases between them. Germline V gene lookup returns CDR1 SGHRS and CDR2 YFSETQ.

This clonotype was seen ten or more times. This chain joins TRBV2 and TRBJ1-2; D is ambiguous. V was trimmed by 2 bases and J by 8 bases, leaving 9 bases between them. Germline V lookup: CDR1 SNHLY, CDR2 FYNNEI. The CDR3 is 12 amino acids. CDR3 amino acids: CASSELLQGYTF. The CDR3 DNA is TGTGCCAGCAGTGAATTACTGCAAGGCTACACCTTC.

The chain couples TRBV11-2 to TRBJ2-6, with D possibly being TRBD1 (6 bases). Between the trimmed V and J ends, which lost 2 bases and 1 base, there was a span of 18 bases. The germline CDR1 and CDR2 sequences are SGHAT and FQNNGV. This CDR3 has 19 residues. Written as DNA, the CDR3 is TGTGCCAGCAGCTTAATCCGCAGGGGCCAACCTTCTGGGGCCAACGTCCTGACTTTC. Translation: CASSLIRRGQPSGANVLTF.

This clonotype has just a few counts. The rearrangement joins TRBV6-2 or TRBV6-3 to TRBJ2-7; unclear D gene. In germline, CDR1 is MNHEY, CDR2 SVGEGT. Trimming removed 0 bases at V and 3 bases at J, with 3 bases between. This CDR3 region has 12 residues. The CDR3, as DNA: TGTGCCAGCAGTTACTCAAGCTACGAGCAGTACTTC. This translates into CASSYSSYEQYF.

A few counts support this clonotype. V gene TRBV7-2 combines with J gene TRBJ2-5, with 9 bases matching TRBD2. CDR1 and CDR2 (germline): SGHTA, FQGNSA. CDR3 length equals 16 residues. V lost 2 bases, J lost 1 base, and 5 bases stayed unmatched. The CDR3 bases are TGTGCCAGCAGCTTAAACCAGCGGGGGGTCCAAGAGACCCAGTACTTC. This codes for CASSLNQRGVQETQYF.

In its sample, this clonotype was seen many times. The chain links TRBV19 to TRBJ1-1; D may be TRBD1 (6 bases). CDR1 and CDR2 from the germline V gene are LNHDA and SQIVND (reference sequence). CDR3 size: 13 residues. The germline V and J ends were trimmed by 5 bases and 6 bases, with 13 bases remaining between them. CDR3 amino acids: CASSYRDGAEAFF. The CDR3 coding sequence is TGTGCCAGTAGTTACAGGGATGGCGCTGAAGCTTTCTTT.

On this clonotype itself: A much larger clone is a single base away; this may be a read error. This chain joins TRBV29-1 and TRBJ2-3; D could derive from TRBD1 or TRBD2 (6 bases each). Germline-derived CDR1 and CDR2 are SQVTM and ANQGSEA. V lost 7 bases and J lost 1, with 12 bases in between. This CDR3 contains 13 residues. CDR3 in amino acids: CSAKRGGTDTQYF. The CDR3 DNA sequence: TGCAGCGCCAAAAGGGGGGGCACAGATACGCAGTATTTT.

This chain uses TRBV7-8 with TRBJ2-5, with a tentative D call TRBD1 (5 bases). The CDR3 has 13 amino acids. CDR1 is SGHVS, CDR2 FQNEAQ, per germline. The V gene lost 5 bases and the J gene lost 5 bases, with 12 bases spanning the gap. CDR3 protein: CASSQGRQETQYF. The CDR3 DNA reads TGTGCCAGCAGCCAGGGCAGACAGGAGACCCAGTACTTC. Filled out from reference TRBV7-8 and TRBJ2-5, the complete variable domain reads GAGVSQSPRYKVAKRGQDVALRCDPISGHVSLFWYQQALGQGPEFLTYFQNEAQLDKSGLPSDRFFAERPEGSVSTLKIQRTQQEDSAVYLCASSQGRQETQYFGPGTRLLVL.

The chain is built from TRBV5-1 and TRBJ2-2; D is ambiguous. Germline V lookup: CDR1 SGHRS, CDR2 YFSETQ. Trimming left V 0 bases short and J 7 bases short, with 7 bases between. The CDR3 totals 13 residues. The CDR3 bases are TGCGCCAGCAGCTTGGCCCTCGGCGGGGAGCTGTTTTTT. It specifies CASSLALGGELFF.

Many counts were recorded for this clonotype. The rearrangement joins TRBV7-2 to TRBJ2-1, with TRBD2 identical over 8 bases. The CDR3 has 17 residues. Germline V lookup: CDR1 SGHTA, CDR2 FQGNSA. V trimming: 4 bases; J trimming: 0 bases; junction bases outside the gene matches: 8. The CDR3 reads CASSSFSGVSSYNEQFF. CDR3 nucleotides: TGTGCCAGCAGCTCATTTAGCGGGGTGAGCTCCTACAATGAGCAGTTCTTC.

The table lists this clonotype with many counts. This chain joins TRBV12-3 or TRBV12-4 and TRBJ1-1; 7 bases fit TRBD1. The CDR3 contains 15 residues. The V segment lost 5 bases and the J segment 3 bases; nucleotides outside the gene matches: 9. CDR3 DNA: TGTGCCAGCAGTCCGAGACAGGGAGTCGACACTGAAGCTTTCTTT. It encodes CASSPRQGVDTEAFF.

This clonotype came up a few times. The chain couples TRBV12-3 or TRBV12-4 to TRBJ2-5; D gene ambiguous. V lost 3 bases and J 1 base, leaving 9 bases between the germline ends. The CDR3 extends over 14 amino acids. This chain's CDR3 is CASSLNSPQETQYF. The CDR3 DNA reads TGTGCCAGCAGTTTGAACTCCCCCCAAGAGACCCAGTACTTC.

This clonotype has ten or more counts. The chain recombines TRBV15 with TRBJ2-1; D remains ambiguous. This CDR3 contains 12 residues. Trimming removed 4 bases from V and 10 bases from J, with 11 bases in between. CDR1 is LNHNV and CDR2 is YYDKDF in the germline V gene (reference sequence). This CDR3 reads CATSTLSREQFF. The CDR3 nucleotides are TGTGCCACCAGCACCCTATCGAGGGAGCAGTTCTTC. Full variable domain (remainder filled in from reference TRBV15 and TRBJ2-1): DAMVIQNPRYQVTQFGKPVTLSCSQTLNHNVMYWYQQKSSQAPKLLFHYYDKDFNNEADTPDNFQSRRPNTSFCFLDIRSPGLGDTAMYLCATSTLSREQFFGPGTRLTVL.

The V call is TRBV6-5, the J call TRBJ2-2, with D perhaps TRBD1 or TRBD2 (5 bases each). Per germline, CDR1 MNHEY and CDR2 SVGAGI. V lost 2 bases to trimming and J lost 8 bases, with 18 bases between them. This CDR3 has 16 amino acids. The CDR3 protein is CASSYESARDQGELFF. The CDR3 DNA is TGTGCCAGCAGTTACGAATCCGCCAGGGACCAAGGGGAGCTGTTTTTT.